This T cell receptor beta chain was captured in a study of control samples from healthy donors and cancer patients. V lost 5 bases and J 0 bases, leaving 9 bases between the germline ends. In germline, CDR1 is SGHNT, CDR2 YYREEE (reference sequence). The CDR3 covers 13 residues. Data came from immunoSEQ multiplex PCR; TCRdb stores just in-frame clones and leaves some out. The sample yields 150,000 to 170,000 clones, approximately 94% seen once. The table lists this clone with a count of one. The TCR originated in a man in his forties in good health. V usage is TRBV5-4 and J usage is TRBJ2-7, with D unresolved. Specimen: blood. CDR3 nucleotide sequence: TGTGCCAGCAGTCCCGCAAACTCCTACGAGCAGTACTTC. Protein sequence: CASSPANSYEQYF.